This T cell receptor (beta chain) was identified during a study of neurological immune-mediated disorders. Germline V gene data show CDR1 as SGHDT and CDR2 as YYEEEE. The CDR3 covers 11 residues. The V gene lost 2 bases and the J gene lost 5 bases, with 5 bases spanning the gap. Stated time point: longitudinal time-point 1 (baseline). This clonotype was counted ten times or more. Its antigen is unidentified. Study-wide findings and caveats: The greatest TCR clonal expansion occurred in HTLV-1-associated myelopathy and the least in multiple sclerosis, which fell below healthy controls.

TCRdb processed the 5' RACE reads anew with MiXCR; each CDR3 protein has one entry. This sample yields roughly 75,000 distinct CDR3 sequences, of which 12% to 15% are seen a single time; around 4.6% belongs to the top ten. This chain uses TRBV5-6 with TRBJ2-7; D is ambiguous. Material: PBMCs. The sequence was collected from a female donor with HTLV-1-associated myelopathy (HAM/TSP). CDR3 loop: CASSFLHEQYF. CDR3 bases: TGTGCCAGCAGCTTTCTCCACGAGCAGTACTTC.